These 24 T cell receptor beta chains share one sample of origin, sequenced in a study of metastatic and nonmetastatic thyroid tumors. Until they underwent thyroid surgery, no patient had received any treatment. TCRdb re-analyzed the PCR reads through MiXCR. This table has fewer than 20,000 clones, just under 30% appearing once. The specimen was tumor tissue. The receptors originated from a male donor with papillary thyroid cancer or a benign thyroid nodule (not recorded which). Some clones in this sample may be carry-over from other donors' samples.

This clone ranks as medium-sized. The rearrangement uses TRBV5-1 and TRBJ2-7, with D tentatively TRBD1 (5 bases). V was pared by 4 bases and J by 5 bases, with 13 bases between. The CDR3 runs 13 residues. The V gene's germline CDR1 is SGHRS and CDR2 YFSETQ. CDR3 amino acids: CASSPEQTDEQYF. The CDR3 DNA follows: TGCGCCAGCAGCCCGGAACAGACAGACGAGCAGTACTTC.

This rearrangement joins TRBV6-1 to TRBJ2-5, with TRBD2 as a possible D gene (5 bases). The CDR3 length is 14 residues. CDR1 is MNHNS and CDR2 is SASEGT in the germline V gene. V shed 7 bases and J shed 3 bases, with 15 bases lying between them. CDR3 sequence: CASTHTGREETQYF. The CDR3 DNA sequence: TGTGCCAGCACCCACACCGGGCGGGAAGAGACCCAGTACTTC.

Within the sample, this clone is medium-sized. The V gene is TRBV4-2, the J gene TRBJ1-4; 9 bases are shared with TRBD1. Looked up from germline, CDR1 is LGHNA and CDR2 is YNFKEQ. The junction had 3 bases not matched to a gene; V was cut back by 4 bases and J by 3 bases. CDR3 size: 15 residues. CDR3 loop: CASSPGQGSNEKLFF. CDR3 nucleotides: TGTGCCAGCAGCCCGGGACAGGGTTCTAATGAAAAACTGTTTTTT.

The chain combines TRBV15 with TRBJ2-5, with no clear D. This CDR3 comprises 14 residues. V was pared by 0 bases and J by 1 base, with 6 bases between. Germline V lookup: CDR1 LNHNV, CDR2 YYDKDF (reference sequence). In DNA form, the CDR3 reads TGTGCCACCAGCAGAGAAGATATCCAAGAGACCCAGTACTTC. Amino acids: CATSREDIQETQYF. The whole variable domain, filled in from reference TRBV15 and TRBJ2-5, reads DAMVIQNPRYQVTQFGKPVTLSCSQTLNHNVMYWYQQKSSQAPKLLFHYYDKDFNNEADTPDNFQSRRPNTSFCFLDIRSPGLGDTAMYLCATSREDIQETQYFGPGTRLLVL.

Here the CDR3 DNA reads TGTGCCAGCAGTCCTGGAACAGGCCCCTACAATGAGCAGTTCTTC. This sequence encodes CASSPGTGPYNEQFF. V usage is TRBV28 and J usage is TRBJ2-1; D may be TRBD1 (5 bases). The germline CDR1 and CDR2 sequences are MDHEN and SYDVKM. The ends were cut back, 5 bases at V and 2 bases at J, with 13 bases in the middle. The CDR3 is made up of 15 amino acids.

This clone appeared many times. The V and J genes are TRBV6-4 and TRBJ2-2, with D perhaps TRBD1 (6 bases). This CDR3 region has 13 residues. The ends were cut back, 5 bases at V and 12 bases at J, with 16 bases in the middle. Germline loops: CDR1 MRHNA, CDR2 SNTAGT. The DNA for the CDR3 is TGTGCCAGCAGTCCAGGGGATACGTTTAAGCTGTTTTTT. Amino acid sequence: CASSPGDTFKLFF.

This clone occurred many times. This specimen includes other DNA sequences encoding the same CDR3. The chain uses TRBV7-9 and TRBJ1-4; tentatively, D is TRBD1 (5 bases). This CDR3 is 15 amino acids long. Germline V gene sequence: CDR1 SEHNR, CDR2 FQNEAQ (reference sequence). V was clipped by 6 bases and J by 0 bases, with 11 bases between them. The DNA for the CDR3 is TGTGCCAGCAGAAAGGACACTCCAACTAATGAAAAACTGTTTTTT. Translated, it gives CASRKDTPTNEKLFF.

This clone was observed a few times. The chain couples TRBV28 to TRBJ1-1; D is undetermined. The CDR3 consists of 14 residues. The germline V and J ends were trimmed by 4 bases and 5 bases, with 14 bases remaining between them. The germline V gene encodes CDR1 MDHEN and CDR2 SYDVKM. The CDR3 sequence: CASSSGFSRTEAFF. The CDR3 nucleotides read TGTGCCAGCAGTTCGGGTTTTTCGAGAACTGAAGCTTTCTTT. The whole variable domain, filled in from reference TRBV28 and TRBJ1-1, reads DVKVTQSSRYLVKRTGEKVFLECVQDMDHENMFWYRQDPGLGLRLIYFSYDVKMKEKGDIPEGYSVSREKKERFSLILESASTNQTSMYLCASSSGFSRTEAFFGQGTRLTVV.

V usage is TRBV3-1 and J usage is TRBJ2-5, with D uncertain. V gave up 3 bases and J gave up 1 base, with 6 bases separating them. Germline V gene lookup returns CDR1 LGHDT and CDR2 YNNKEL (reference sequence). The CDR3 spans 13 residues. The CDR3: CASSQLLQETQYF. DNA of the CDR3: TGTGCCAGCAGCCAGCTCCTCCAAGAGACCCAGTACTTC.

The chain is built from TRBV5-1 and TRBJ2-3; D may be TRBD1 (5 bases). Germline values: CDR1 SGHRS, CDR2 YFSETQ. The CDR3 extends over 14 amino acids. Trimming removed 0 bases at V and 1 base at J, with 6 bases between. CDR3: CASSLGGRTDTQYF. The CDR3 nucleotides are TGCGCCAGCAGCTTGGGGGGCCGCACAGATACGCAGTATTTT.

This clone was seen many times. Since a much larger clone is just one base distant, this may be a read error. The chain couples TRBV29-1 to TRBJ2-7, with D perhaps TRBD1 (8 bases). V lost 7 bases and J 9 bases, leaving 22 bases between the germline ends. Germline V gives CDR1 SQVTM, CDR2 ANQGSEA. This CDR3 is built from 13 residues. Written as DNA, the CDR3 is TGCAGCGGCGGACAGGGACTATCAGGCGGGCAGTACTTC. This codes for CSGGQGLSGGQYF.

This clone has ten or more counts. V is TRBV5-5 and J is TRBJ2-3, with 10 bases lining up with TRBD1. Germline trimming cut 3 bases from V and 2 bases from J; bases unmatched to any gene: 3. The CDR3 runs to 15 residues. The germline CDR1 and CDR2 sequences are SGHKS and YYEKEE (reference sequence). The CDR3 nucleotides read TGTGCCAGCAGCTGGGGACAGGGGTCCACAGATACGCAGTATTTT. Protein product: CASSWGQGSTDTQYF.

This clone occurred a few times. A much larger clone lies one base from this, so it may be a read error. The DNA of the CDR3 is TGTGCCAGCAGCTCCACGGGGTCCACTGAAGCTTTCTTT. This translates into CASSSTGSTEAFF. V is TRBV7-9 and J is TRBJ1-1, with D hard to call. V was clipped by 4 bases and J by 4 bases, with 10 bases between them. CDR3 length equals 13 residues. Germline V gives CDR1 SEHNR, CDR2 FQNEAQ (reference sequence).

In its sample, this clone was seen a few times. The chain carries TRBV6-1 and TRBJ2-1; 9 nucleotides line up with TRBD2. Germline trimming cut 7 bases from V and 5 bases from J; bases unmatched to any gene: 3. This CDR3 comprises 13 residues. CDR1 is MNHNS, CDR2 SASEGT, per germline. The CDR3 is CASTRLADNEQFF. In DNA form, the CDR3 reads TGTGCCAGCACTCGACTAGCGGACAATGAGCAGTTCTTC.

This clone showed up many times. The chain has TRBV5-8 and TRBJ2-1; 11 nucleotides match TRBD2. The V gene end was trimmed by 0 bases and the J gene end by 4 bases; junction bases not matched to a gene: 6. Germline V gives CDR1 SGHTS, CDR2 YDEGEE. The CDR3 runs 17 residues. For the CDR3, the DNA is TGTGCCAGCAGCTTGGCCGGGACTAGCGGACATTACAATGAGCAGTTCTTC. As protein: CASSLAGTSGHYNEQFF. Full variable domain (remainder filled in from reference TRBV5-8 and TRBJ2-1): EAGVTQSPTHLIKTRGQQATLRCSPISGHTSVYWYQQALGLGLQFLLWYDEGEERNRGNFPPRFSGRQFPNYSSELNVNALELEDSALYLCASSLAGTSGHYNEQFFGPGTRLTVL.

As regards this clone: The same CDR3 can be traced to other DNA sequences in this sample. The rearrangement joins TRBV28 to TRBJ1-3; D is possibly TRBD1 (5 bases). This CDR3 is 17 amino acids long. V gave up 5 bases and J gave up 0 bases, with 17 bases separating them. Germline V gene lookup returns CDR1 MDHEN and CDR2 SYDVKM. CDR3 loop: CASSAPGGAASGNTIYF. CDR3 nucleotides: TGTGCCAGCAGTGCCCCGGGTGGGGCCGCCTCTGGAAACACCATATATTTT.

This clone qualifies as medium-sized (0.01 to 0.1%). The CDR3 nucleotides read TGTGCCAGCCGTTTTGGGGGCGGGGGTTACAATGAGCAGTTCTTC. It yields the protein CASRFGGGGYNEQFF. The J gene is TRBJ2-1, the V gene TRBV6-2 or TRBV6-3, with a tentative D call TRBD2 (7 bases). V lost 8 bases and J 4 bases, leaving 18 bases between the germline ends. CDR1 and CDR2 (germline): MNHEY, SVGEGT. The CDR3 covers 15 residues.

This clone was recorded at least ten times. The gene calls are TRBV20-1 and TRBJ2-5; 8 bases fit TRBD2. In germline, CDR1 is DFQATT, CDR2 SNEGSKA (reference sequence). The length of the CDR3 is 11 residues. The V gene end was trimmed by 5 bases and the J gene end by 7 bases; junction bases not matched to a gene: 3. The CDR3 DNA is TGCAGTGCTCCGGGGGGGTGGACCCAGTACTTC. As protein: CSAPGGWTQYF.

This clone was found many times. The J gene is TRBJ2-3, the V gene TRBV2; no definite D call. In germline, CDR1 is SNHLY, CDR2 FYNNEI. V was pared by 4 bases and J by 6 bases, with 17 bases between. This CDR3 comprises 15 residues. CDR3 nucleotide sequence: TGTGCCAGCAGTGCAACGGGCGTGAACACGGATACGCAGTATTTT. Translated, it gives CASSATGVNTDTQYF.

This clone has a count of ten or more. A much larger clone differs from this one at a single base, so this may be a read error. The rearrangement uses TRBV2 and TRBJ2-7; 13 bases are a match to TRBD2. Germline values: CDR1 SNHLY, CDR2 FYNNEI. CDR3 length equals 15 residues. CDR3 in DNA: TGTGCCAGCAGGGCGGGACTAGCGGGGACCTACGGGCAGTACTTC. Protein: CASRAGLAGTYGQYF.

This clone was detected many times. The V and J genes are TRBV30 and TRBJ2-5; D gene unclear. The V gene's germline CDR1 is GTSNPN and CDR2 SVGIG (reference sequence). This CDR3 is 15 amino acids long. V lost 3 bases, J lost 2 bases, and 16 bases lay in between. The CDR3 sequence is CAWSKAPLSQETQYF. The CDR3 DNA reads as TGTGCCTGGAGCAAGGCGCCACTTAGTCAAGAGACCCAGTACTTC.

V usage is TRBV10-3 and J usage is TRBJ2-7, with TRBD1 as a possible D gene (6 bases). This CDR3 spans 13 amino acids. Germline V CDR1 and CDR2: ENHRY, SYGVKD. V gave up 6 bases and J gave up 3 bases, with 12 bases separating them. CDR3 sequence reads: CAISDRSDYEQYF. The CDR3 DNA sequence: TGTGCCATCAGCGACAGGAGTGACTACGAGCAGTACTTC.

This clone is deemed medium-sized. In DNA form, the CDR3 reads TGTGCCAGCAGTGATGGCACAGGGGGCCGAACTGAAGCTTTCTTT. Protein: CASSDGTGGRTEAFF. The chain carries TRBV6-1 and TRBJ1-1; 9 nucleotides match TRBD1. The CDR3 extends over 15 amino acids. V lost 3 bases to trimming and J lost 5 bases; unmatched junction nucleotides: 7. Germline values: CDR1 MNHNS, CDR2 SASEGT.

This clone has more than one count but fewer than ten. This chain joins TRBV2 and TRBJ1-5; no definite D call. This CDR3 comprises 15 residues. With 6 bases removed from V and 7 bases from J, the gap between germline ends came to 19 bases. Germline-derived CDR1 and CDR2 are SNHLY and FYNNEI. CDR3 DNA: TGTGCCAGCAGCCCCCAGCGGGCGGTGGGACAGCCCCAGCATTTT. Amino acids: CASSPQRAVGQPQHF. Full variable domain (missing parts from reference TRBV2 and TRBJ1-5): EPEVTQTPSHQVTQMGQEVILRCVPISNHLYFYWYRQILGQKVEFLVSFYNNEISEKSEIFDDQFSVERPDGSNFTLKIRSTKLEDSAMYFCASSPQRAVGQPQHFGDGTRLSIL.